The 31 T cell receptor beta chains listed next were all sequenced from one sample in a study of T-cell memory formation after mild COVID-19. MiXCR, run by TCRdb on the 5' RACE reads, gives a single entry per CDR3 protein. The sample has roughly 400,000 distinct CDR3 sequences, under 20% seen once; the top ten hold roughly 21%. The sample taken for sequencing was PBMCs or a T cell subset sorted from them (not recorded which). Source of these receptors: a man aged 18 to 29 who had mild COVID-19 (a few samples of this study predate the infection). Cell type and time point are not known.

As DNA, the CDR3 is TGTGCCTGGAGTTGGGACAGACCTGAAGCTTTCTTT. It encodes CAWSWDRPEAFF. V is TRBV30 and J is TRBJ1-1; the match to TRBD1 covers 7 bases. Losses at the gene ends were 2 bases for V and 6 bases for J; bases not matched to a gene: 3. This CDR3 has 12 amino acids. The germline gives CDR1 GTSNPN, CDR2 SVGIG (reference sequence). The full variable domain, its missing parts supplied by reference TRBV30 and TRBJ1-1, is SQTIHQWPATLVQPVGSPLSLECTVEGTSNPNLYWYRQAAGRGLQLLFYSVGIGQISSEVPQNLSASRPQDRQFILSSKKLLLSDSGFYLCAWSWDRPEAFFGQGTRLTVV.

The V and J genes are TRBV4-2 and TRBJ2-3, with D unclear. The V end was cut by 1 base, the J end by 5 bases, with 7 bases between. The CDR3 sequence is 13 residues long. The germline gives CDR1 LGHNA, CDR2 YNFKEQ. CDR3 bases: TGTGCCAGCAGCCAAGCAGCTATAGATACGCAGTATTTT. Its translation: CASSQAAIDTQYF.

The chain carries TRBV15 and TRBJ1-4, with D unresolved. Germline V gene data show CDR1 as LNHNV and CDR2 as YYDKDF (reference sequence). V was cut by 1 base and J by 8 bases, with 11 bases left in between. This CDR3 has 14 amino acids. The CDR3 loop is CATSRGGEVEKLFF. CDR3 sequence (DNA): TGTGCCACCAGCAGAGGAGGAGAGGTCGAAAAACTGTTTTTT.

This clonotype was found a few times. The rearrangement links TRBV11-2 to TRBJ2-3; the match to TRBD2 covers 9 bases. The V segment lost 2 bases and the J segment 2 bases; nucleotides outside the gene matches: 5. The CDR3 extends over 16 amino acids. The germline CDR1 and CDR2 sequences are SGHAT and FQNNGV. The CDR3 coding sequence is TGTGCCAGCAGCTTATCGGCGGGGGGGGTCACAGATACGCAGTATTTT. Protein: CASSLSAGGVTDTQYF.

The chain employs TRBV25-1 and TRBJ1-2; D is uncertain. The V gene's germline CDR1 is MGHDK and CDR2 SYGVNS. The CDR3 loop spans 13 amino acids. Trimming took off 6 bases at V and 4 bases at J, with 12 bases between the two ends. CDR3 residues: CASRADGIYGYTF. In DNA form, the CDR3 reads TGTGCCAGCAGGGCAGACGGGATCTATGGCTACACCTTC.

V and J are TRBV5-4 and TRBJ1-1, with 12 bases that match TRBD1. V was clipped by 0 bases and J by 4 bases; unmatched bases: 4. Germline V lookup: CDR1 SGHNT, CDR2 YYREEE (reference sequence). The CDR3 spans 16 residues. CDR3 sequence: CASSLGGQGAGTEAFF. The CDR3 nucleotides read TGTGCCAGCAGCTTGGGGGGACAGGGGGCGGGCACTGAAGCTTTCTTT.

The J gene is TRBJ1-1, the V gene TRBV12-3 or TRBV12-4; no reliable D call. This CDR3 has 11 amino acids. With 2 bases removed from V and 8 bases from J, the gap between germline ends came to 6 bases. CDR3 DNA: TGTGCCAGCAGTTTACGCAGAGAAGCTTTCTTT. The encoded protein is CASSLRREAFF.

In its sample, this clonotype was seen a few times. V and J are TRBV6-6 and TRBJ2-7; 9 bases map to TRBD1. The germline V gene has CDR1 MNHNY and CDR2 SVGAGI (reference sequence). CDR3 length: 17 amino acids. V shed 0 bases and J 2 bases; nucleotides not matched to a gene: 8. The CDR3 region has the DNA TGTGCCAGCAGTTACTCCGTTGGGGGACAGGGCACCTACGAGCAGTACGTC. This translates into CASSYSVGGQGTYEQYV.

This clonotype was seen many times. CDR3 sequence reads: CASSSDRADQPQHF. The CDR3 coding sequence is TGTGCCAGCAGTTCCGACAGGGCGGATCAGCCCCAGCATTTT. The rearrangement uses TRBV12-3 or TRBV12-4 and TRBJ1-5; 7 bases map to TRBD1. The V and J ends lost 4 bases and 5 bases, in that order; junction bases with no gene match: 5. The CDR3 consists of 14 residues.

The chain carries TRBV7-2 and TRBJ1-1, with D maybe TRBD1 (5 bases). The CDR3 has 11 residues. From germline, CDR1 is SGHTA and CDR2 FQGNSA. V lost 5 bases and J lost 11, with 12 bases in between. The CDR3 is CASSPWDGAFF. The CDR3 DNA reads as TGTGCCAGCAGCCCCTGGGACGGCGCTTTCTTT.

CDR3 nucleotides: TGCGCCAGCAGCCAAGAACCGGACAGAACCCTCAATCAGCCCCAGCATTTT. Translated, it gives CASSQEPDRTLNQPQHF. This chain links TRBV4-1 with TRBJ1-5, with D possibly being TRBD1 (6 bases). CDR3 length: 17 amino acids. The germline V and J ends were trimmed by 0 bases and 3 bases, with 15 bases remaining between them. Germline assignment: CDR1 MGHRA and CDR2 YSYEKL.

This clonotype was seen only a few times. V and J are TRBV12-3 or TRBV12-4 and TRBJ2-1, with 8 bases that match TRBD2. With 5 bases clipped from V and 5 bases from J, the junction kept 8 bases outside the gene matches. This CDR3 region has 15 residues. The CDR3 DNA reads as TGTGCCAGCAGTCGCGGGAGGACACCCAACAATGAGCAGTTCTTC. This gives the protein CASSRGRTPNNEQFF.

At least ten counts were recorded for this clonotype. V and J are TRBV5-1 and TRBJ2-3, with TRBD2 matching over 9 bases. V lost 1 base to trimming and J lost 1 base; unmatched junction nucleotides: 4. Germline CDR1 is SGHRS and CDR2 is YFSETQ. The CDR3 has 16 residues. CDR3 amino acids: CASSLSRLAGTDTQYF. For the CDR3, the DNA is TGCGCCAGCAGCTTGTCCCGACTAGCGGGCACAGATACGCAGTATTTT.

The chain recombines TRBV6-2 or TRBV6-3 with TRBJ2-7, with a possible D match to TRBD1 (6 bases). CDR3 length equals 15 residues. Germline CDR1 reads MNHEY; CDR2 reads SVGEGT. V shed 6 bases and J shed 5 bases, with 20 bases lying between them. The CDR3 region has the DNA TGTGCCAGCAGCACAGGGTCGTGGCACTTGGACGAGCAGTACGTC. Translating gives CASSTGSWHLDEQYV.

The chain combines TRBV4-3 with TRBJ2-3, with D tentatively TRBD2 (5 bases). The CDR3 is 16 amino acids. The germline V gene has CDR1 LGHNA and CDR2 YSLEER. Trimming shortened V by 4 bases and J by 0 bases, and 14 bases separated the two germline ends. The CDR3: CASSPVGRVSTDTQYF. DNA of the CDR3: TGCGCCAGCAGCCCGGTGGGGAGAGTTAGCACAGATACGCAGTATTTT.

The DNA for the CDR3 is TGTGCCAGCAGCCATAGTACGGCGCGGGAAGATTACTATGGCTACACCTTC. Residues: CASSHSTAREDYYGYTF. The rearrangement uses TRBV7-2 and TRBJ1-2; D is unclear. V dropped 5 bases and J dropped 3 bases, with 22 bases sitting between them. The germline V gene has CDR1 SGHTA and CDR2 FQGNSA. This CDR3 has 17 residues.

The gene calls are TRBV2 and TRBJ1-1, with no clear D. The CDR3 has 13 amino acids. Trimming stripped 5 bases from V and 8 bases from J, with 15 bases between. Germline V gives CDR1 SNHLY, CDR2 FYNNEI. In nucleotides, the CDR3 is TGTGCCAGCAGTCCGGTCCGGGGTAGGGAAGCTTTCTTT. It specifies CASSPVRGREAFF.

The V gene is TRBV5-5, the J gene TRBJ2-5; D perhaps matches TRBD1 (7 bases). Per the germline V gene, CDR1 is SGHKS and CDR2 is YYEKEE (reference sequence). Trimming left V 7 bases short and J 4 bases short, with 14 bases between. The CDR3 is 13 amino acids. Here the CDR3 DNA reads TGTGCCAGCGTCAGACAGGGAGGAGAGACCCAGTACTTC. Translation: CASVRQGGETQYF.

Only a few counts were recorded for this clonotype. V is TRBV4-2 and J is TRBJ1-4; the match to TRBD1 covers 8 bases. This CDR3 is built from 17 residues. Looked up from germline, CDR1 is LGHNA and CDR2 is YNFKEQ. Trimming at V came to 0 bases and at J to 3 bases, leaving 6 bases not matched to a gene. The CDR3 reads CASSQEGGQGPNEKLFF. The CDR3 DNA follows: TGTGCCAGCAGCCAAGAAGGAGGACAGGGACCTAATGAAAAACTGTTTTTT.

This clonotype turned up a few times. The chain links TRBV2 to TRBJ1-1; D gene ambiguous. The CDR3 is 12 residues long. Germline V CDR1 and CDR2: SNHLY, FYNNEI. The CDR3 bases are TGTAGTCAGATCTCGGCGAACACTGAAGCTTTCTTT. Its translation is CSQISANTEAFF.

The V call is TRBV20-1, the J call TRBJ2-1; TRBD2 aligns across 11 bases. The V gene's germline CDR1 is DFQATT and CDR2 SNEGSKA (reference sequence). The junction had 5 bases not matched to a gene; V was cut back by 3 bases and J by 7 bases. The CDR3 covers 14 residues. This chain's CDR3 is CSARRASGGNEQFF. For the CDR3, the DNA is TGCAGTGCTAGGAGGGCTAGCGGGGGGAATGAGCAGTTCTTC.

The rearrangement uses TRBV7-2 and TRBJ1-2; no clear D gene. This CDR3 is 12 amino acids long. V lost 5 bases and J 4 bases, leaving 8 bases between the germline ends. In germline, CDR1 is SGHTA, CDR2 FQGNSA. The CDR3 protein is CASSAASYGYTF. The CDR3 DNA reads TGTGCCAGCAGCGCTGCTTCCTATGGCTACACCTTC.

This clonotype was counted a few times. The V gene is TRBV20-1, the J gene TRBJ2-7; perhaps TRBD1 as D (5 bases). There are 11 residues in the CDR3. Germline V gene data show CDR1 as DFQATT and CDR2 as SNEGSKA (reference sequence). The CDR3 is CSPAQGNEQYV. CDR3 DNA sequence: TGCTCCCCGGCGCAGGGCAACGAGCAGTACGTC.

The rearrangement uses TRBV4-1 and TRBJ1-2; possible D gene TRBD1, 6 bases. The CDR3 has 13 residues. Looked up from germline, CDR1 is MGHRA and CDR2 is YSYEKL. Trimming pared 1 base from V and 8 bases from J, leaving 11 bases between. CDR3 residues: CASSQVTGRGYTF. The CDR3 coding sequence is TGCGCCAGCAGCCAAGTAACAGGGCGAGGCTACACCTTC.

This clonotype occurred many times. The chain couples TRBV14 to TRBJ1-2; the D gene is possibly TRBD1 (6 bases). Trimming left V 2 bases short and J 4 bases short, with 17 bases between. CDR1 and CDR2 (germline): SGHDN, FVKESK. There are 16 residues in the CDR3. The chain's CDR3 is CASSQSKKQGFYGYTF. The DNA for the CDR3 is TGTGCCAGCAGCCAAAGCAAGAAACAGGGCTTCTATGGCTACACCTTC.

This clonotype was recorded only once. This chain links TRBV18 with TRBJ2-7, with 7 bases that match TRBD2. CDR3 size: 15 residues. The germline CDR1 and CDR2 sequences are KGHSH and LQKENI. The V segment lost 2 bases and the J segment 2 bases; nucleotides outside the gene matches: 6. The CDR3 protein is CASSPGLGPPYEQYF. The CDR3 DNA reads as TGTGCCAGCTCACCAGGACTAGGCCCCCCCTACGAGCAGTACTTC. Full variable domain (rest looked up from reference TRBV18 and TRBJ2-7): NAGVMQNPRHLVRRRGQEARLRCSPMKGHSHVYWYRQLPEEGLKFMVYLQKENIIDESGMPKERFSAEFPKEGPSILRIQQVVRGDSAAYFCASSPGLGPPYEQYFGPGTRLTVT.

This clonotype showed up just a few times. The rearrangement uses TRBV6-1 and TRBJ2-7, with 7 bases lining up with TRBD1. V was clipped by 7 bases and J by 6 bases; unmatched bases: 9. Germline V gene data show CDR1 as MNHNS and CDR2 as SASEGT. The CDR3 extends over 13 amino acids. CDR3 region: CASIKDRVGEQYV. The CDR3 coding sequence is TGTGCCAGCATTAAAGACAGGGTCGGCGAGCAGTACGTC.

Only a few counts were recorded for this clonotype. The chain links TRBV4-3 to TRBJ1-2, with 8 positions matching TRBD1. CDR1 is LGHNA, CDR2 YSLEER, per germline. This CDR3 spans 14 amino acids. V lost 0 bases, J lost 4 bases, and 1 base stayed unmatched. Here the CDR3 reads CASSQDDRGYGYTF. The DNA for the CDR3 is TGCGCCAGCAGCCAAGATGACAGGGGCTATGGCTACACCTTC.

The V call is TRBV20-1, the J call TRBJ2-7, with TRBD1 matching over 10 bases. The CDR3 contains 11 residues. Germline lookup yields CDR1 DFQATT and CDR2 SNEGSKA (reference sequence). Trimming took 1 base from V and 9 from J; bases not matched to a gene: 0. CDR3 sequence (DNA): TGCAGTGCTAGAGGGACAGGGGGGCAGTACTTC. Amino acid sequence: CSARGTGGQYF.

This sequence joins TRBV7-2 and TRBJ2-5; D gene ambiguous. This CDR3 has 14 amino acids. Germline values: CDR1 SGHTA, CDR2 FQGNSA. Trimming took 3 bases from V and 2 from J, leaving 10 bases between them. The CDR3 reads CASSLGGTQETQYF. As DNA, the CDR3 is TGTGCCAGCAGCTTGGGTGGCACACAAGAGACCCAGTACTTC.

This chain joins TRBV6-2 or TRBV6-3 and TRBJ1-1; 10 nucleotides match TRBD1. Trimming removed 4 bases from V and 6 bases from J; junction bases left unmatched: 8. This CDR3 has 15 amino acids. Germline lookup yields CDR1 MNHEY and CDR2 SVGEGT. The CDR3 bases are TGTGCCAGCAGTTCAGCCGGGACAGGGGCCGCTGAAGCTTTCTTT. This encodes CASSSAGTGAAEAFF.